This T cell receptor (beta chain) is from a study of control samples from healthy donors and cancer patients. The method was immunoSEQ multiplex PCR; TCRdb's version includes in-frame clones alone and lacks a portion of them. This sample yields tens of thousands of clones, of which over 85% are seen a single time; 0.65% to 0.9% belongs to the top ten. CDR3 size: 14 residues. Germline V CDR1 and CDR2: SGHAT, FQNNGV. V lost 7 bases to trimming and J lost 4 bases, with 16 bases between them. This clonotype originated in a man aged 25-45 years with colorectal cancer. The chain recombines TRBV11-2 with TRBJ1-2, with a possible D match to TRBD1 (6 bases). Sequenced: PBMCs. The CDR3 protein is CASNKEGGTYGYTF. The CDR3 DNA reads TGTGCCAGCAACAAGGAAGGGGGGACCTATGGCTACACCTTC.